These 27 T cell receptor beta chains share one sample of origin, sequenced in a study of coeliac disease. Overall study results and limits: Lower clonality than controls marked TRB and TRG repertoires from active celiac intraepithelial and lamina propria samples.

Profiled with immunoSEQ multiplex PCR; TCRdb holds only in-frame clones, not every one. The sample yields several thousand clones, about three fifths seen once. The antigens of these receptors remain unknown. The sequencing sample was made of intraepithelial lymphocytes from the gut. The origin of the receptors is a woman under 30 with active celiac disease.

The rearrangement uses TRBV15 and TRBJ2-5; 9 bases map to TRBD1. Germline V lookup: CDR1 LNHNV, CDR2 YYDKDF (reference sequence). After removal of 1 base from V and 5 bases from J, the junction contained 8 bases not matched to a gene. The CDR3 contains 16 residues. CDR3 protein: CATSRGSQGAGETQYF. The DNA of the CDR3 is TGTGCCACCAGCAGAGGGTCACAGGGGGCTGGGGAGACCCAGTACTTC.

The CDR3 reads CASSLQGADNSPLHF. The CDR3, as DNA: TGTGCCAGCAGCTTACAGGGGGCCGATAATTCACCCCTCCACTTT. This chain uses TRBV5-8 with TRBJ1-6; TRBD1 agrees at 9 bases. The CDR3 length is 15 residues. With V trimmed by 2 bases and J by 5 bases, 2 bases remained unmatched. From germline, CDR1 is SGHTS and CDR2 YDEGEE.

The CDR3 DNA reads TGTGCCAGCAGCCCCTCCGCGGCGGGGACAGACATCTACAGAGGCTACACCTTC. It translates to CASSPSAAGTDIYRGYTF. The gene calls are TRBV9 and TRBJ1-2; 7 nucleotides agree with TRBD1. This CDR3 has 18 amino acids. V lost 4 bases to trimming and J lost 8 bases; unmatched junction nucleotides: 23. Germline values: CDR1 SGDLS, CDR2 YYNGEE. The whole variable domain, remainder taken from reference TRBV9 and TRBJ1-2, is DSGVTQTPKHLITATGQRVTLRCSPRSGDLSVYWYQQSLDQGLQFLIQYYNGEERAKGNILERFSAQQFPDLHSELNLSSLELGDSALYFCASSPSAAGTDIYRGYTFGSGTRLTVV.

This clone is labeled as medium-sized. The CDR3: CASSVASGASYEQYF. The CDR3 DNA reads TGCGCCAGCAGCGTCGCTAGCGGGGCCTCCTACGAGCAGTACTTC. The V call is TRBV5-1, the J call TRBJ2-7; 9 nucleotides agree with TRBD2. This CDR3 has 15 residues. Germline V gene data show CDR1 as SGHRS and CDR2 as YFSETQ. After removal of 4 bases from V and 0 bases from J, the junction contained 5 bases not matched to a gene. The full variable domain, with the rest looked up from reference TRBV5-1 and TRBJ2-7, is KAGVTQTPRYLIKTRGQQVTLSCSPISGHRSVSWYQQTPGQGLQFLFEYFSETQRNKGNFPGRFSGRQFSNSRSEMNVSTLELGDSALYLCASSVASGASYEQYFGPGTRLTVT.

The chain links TRBV27 to TRBJ2-2, with 7 bases lining up with TRBD2. This CDR3 region has 18 residues. The V segment lost 2 bases and the J segment 3 bases; nucleotides outside the gene matches: 12. Per the germline V gene, CDR1 is MNHEY and CDR2 is SMNVEV (reference sequence). CDR3 residues: CASSLLQRLRGDTGELFF. CDR3 coding DNA: TGTGCCAGCAGTTTACTCCAAAGGCTACGGGGGGACACCGGGGAGCTGTTTTTT.

This clone was seen a handful of times. The V call is TRBV11-2, the J call TRBJ2-2; D is possibly TRBD1 (5 bases). This CDR3 spans 13 amino acids. V was cut by 0 bases and J by 7 bases, with 6 bases left in between. The germline gives CDR1 SGHAT, CDR2 FQNNGV. The CDR3 region is CASSLEGDGELFF. CDR3 nucleotides: TGTGCCAGCAGCTTAGAAGGGGACGGGGAGCTGTTTTTT.

The chain employs TRBV29-1 and TRBJ1-2; D remains ambiguous. CDR1 and CDR2 (germline): SQVTM, ANQGSEA. Trimming pared 0 bases from V and 0 bases from J, leaving 14 bases between. The length of the CDR3 is 16 residues. The DNA of the CDR3 is TGCAGCGTTGAAGAGCCCGCAGGCCGCTCTAACTATGGCTACACCTTC. This codes for CSVEEPAGRSNYGYTF.

The chain employs TRBV11-3 and TRBJ2-5, with TRBD2 identical over 10 bases. Germline CDR1 and CDR2: SGHNT and YENEEA. CDR3 length equals 15 residues. V shed 4 bases and J 2 bases; nucleotides not matched to a gene: 4. The CDR3 region is CASSSMTSGQETQYF. The CDR3 bases are TGTGCCAGCAGCTCCATGACTAGCGGGCAAGAGACCCAGTACTTC.

V gene TRBV2 combines with J gene TRBJ1-6; maybe TRBD1 (5 bases). The germline V gene encodes CDR1 SNHLY and CDR2 FYNNEI. The CDR3 sequence is 13 residues long. Trimming took 3 bases from V and 7 from J, leaving 7 bases between them. DNA for the CDR3: TGTGCCAGCAGTGAGGAGGGGAATTCACCCCTCCACTTT. The encoded protein is CASSEEGNSPLHF.

V is TRBV7-2 and J is TRBJ2-1; 7 nucleotides line up with TRBD1. The junction had 14 bases not matched to a gene; V was cut back by 3 bases and J by 0 bases. The CDR3 runs to 19 residues. The germline gives CDR1 SGHTA, CDR2 FQGNSA. CDR3 sequence: CASSLRGTASTFSYNEQFF. CDR3 in DNA: TGTGCCAGCAGCTTGCGAGGGACAGCAAGCACATTCTCCTACAATGAGCAGTTCTTC.

The rearrangement links TRBV28 to TRBJ2-3; no clear D. V was pared by 6 bases and J by 4 bases, with 14 bases between. The CDR3 has 14 amino acids. Germline values: CDR1 MDHEN, CDR2 SYDVKM. CDR3 amino acids: CASSFREAPDTQYF. The CDR3 bases are TGTGCCAGCAGCTTTCGTGAAGCCCCAGATACGCAGTATTTT. Based on the CDR3 plus reference TRBV28 and TRBJ2-3, the full variable domain is DVKVTQSSRYLVKRTGEKVFLECVQDMDHENMFWYRQDPGLGLRLIYFSYDVKMKEKGDIPEGYSVSREKKERFSLILESASTNQTSMYLCASSFREAPDTQYFGPGTRLTVL.

The chain is built from TRBV28 and TRBJ1-5; maybe TRBD1 (5 bases). The CDR3 spans 14 residues. CDR1 is MDHEN and CDR2 is SYDVKM in the germline V gene. V shed 2 bases and J shed 9 bases, with 14 bases lying between them. The CDR3 region is CASSLRQGRGPQHF. The CDR3, as DNA: TGTGCCAGCAGTTTAAGGCAGGGCCGTGGGCCCCAGCATTTT. Full variable domain (rest looked up from reference TRBV28 and TRBJ1-5): DVKVTQSSRYLVKRTGEKVFLECVQDMDHENMFWYRQDPGLGLRLIYFSYDVKMKEKGDIPEGYSVSREKKERFSLILESASTNQTSMYLCASSLRQGRGPQHFGDGTRLSIL.

CDR3 region: CASSPGQGIDYEQYV. CDR3 nucleotides: TGTGCCAGCTCACCGGGACAGGGAATCGACTACGAGCAGTACGTC. The rearrangement uses TRBV18 and TRBJ2-7, with 9 bases identical to TRBD1. V was clipped by 3 bases and J by 3 bases; unmatched bases: 6. Germline CDR1 reads KGHSH; CDR2 reads LQKENI. CDR3 length: 15 residues.

The table lists this clone with a few counts. The V and J genes are TRBV6-5 and TRBJ2-7; TRBD1 matches at 11 bases. Germline trimming cut 4 bases from V and 3 bases from J; bases unmatched to any gene: 2. This CDR3 is 14 amino acids long. In germline, CDR1 is MNHEY, CDR2 SVGAGI. The CDR3 here is CASSSGTGGYEQYF. In DNA form, the CDR3 reads TGTGCCAGCAGTTCCGGGACAGGGGGCTACGAGCAGTACTTC.

The chain carries TRBV6-5 and TRBJ2-5, with D maybe TRBD2 (5 bases). Trimming removed 10 bases at V and 5 bases at J, with 23 bases between. Germline V gene data show CDR1 as MNHEY and CDR2 as SVGAGI. The CDR3 totals 15 residues. The CDR3 region has the DNA TGTGCCACCCGGACTGCCCAGGTCGCATGGGAGACCCAGTACTTC. Its protein product is CATRTAQVAWETQYF.

This clone was seen a handful of times. V gene TRBV2 combines with J gene TRBJ2-2; 12 nucleotides align to TRBD2. This CDR3 region has 16 residues. The germline gives CDR1 SNHLY, CDR2 FYNNEI. V dropped 6 bases and J dropped 6; count of bases not matched to a gene: 8. The CDR3 region is CASSLGLAGLSGELFF. CDR3 nucleotide sequence: TGTGCCAGCAGCCTCGGACTAGCGGGGTTATCCGGGGAGCTGTTTTTT.

The chain joins TRBV25-1 to TRBJ2-7, with D tentatively TRBD2 (6 bases). Germline V gene lookup returns CDR1 MGHDK and CDR2 SYGVNS. Trimming shortened V by 6 bases and J by 5 bases, and 14 bases separated the two germline ends. The CDR3 contains 13 residues. The CDR3 is CASSIGGFNEQYV. In DNA form, the CDR3 reads TGTGCCAGCAGCATTGGAGGGTTCAACGAGCAGTACGTC.

This clone was observed a single time. This chain connects TRBV30 to TRBJ2-2, with no clear D. The CDR3 is made up of 14 amino acids. Germline V lookup: CDR1 GTSNPN, CDR2 SVGIG (reference sequence). Between the trimmed V and J ends, which lost 4 bases and 7 bases, there was a span of 16 bases. This chain's CDR3 is CAWTPQVLGGELFF. The CDR3 nucleotides read TGTGCCTGGACACCCCAGGTTTTGGGCGGGGAGCTGTTTTTT.

The chain couples TRBV7-2 to TRBJ1-2; D gene uncertain. This CDR3 region has 14 residues. V lost 1 base, J lost 4 bases, and 10 bases lay in between. Per germline, CDR1 SGHTA and CDR2 FQGNSA. The DNA for the CDR3 is TGTGCCAGCAGCTTAGAGACACAAGCCTATGGCTACACCTTC. It specifies CASSLETQAYGYTF. Filled out from reference TRBV7-2 and TRBJ1-2, the complete variable domain reads GAGVSQSPSNKVTEKGKDVELRCDPISGHTALYWYRQSLGQGLEFLIYFQGNSAPDKSGLPSDRFSAERTGGSVSTLTIQRTQQEDSAVYLCASSLETQAYGYTFGSGTRLTVV.

This rearrangement joins TRBV5-6 to TRBJ2-7, with D maybe TRBD1 (7 bases). Between the trimmed V and J ends, which lost 2 bases and 5 bases, there was a span of 17 bases. The CDR3 spans 15 residues. Germline V lookup: CDR1 SGHDT, CDR2 YYEEEE. The CDR3 protein is CASSFVQGGHHEQYF. In DNA form, the CDR3 reads TGTGCCAGCAGCTTCGTCCAGGGGGGACACCACGAGCAGTACTTC.

V gene TRBV6-1 combines with J gene TRBJ1-6; a possible D gene is TRBD1 (5 bases). CDR3 length: 14 residues. Germline V CDR1 and CDR2: MNHNS, SASEGT. With 8 bases removed from V and 8 bases from J, the gap between germline ends came to 16 bases. For the CDR3, the DNA is TGTGCCAGCCAAATCTATGTAGGGGATTCACCCCTCCACTTT. Protein sequence: CASQIYVGDSPLHF.

The chain is built from TRBV7-6 and TRBJ1-1, with a weak D call TRBD1 (6 bases). Trimming left V 4 bases short and J 1 base short, with 7 bases between. CDR1 is SGHVS and CDR2 is FNYEAQ in the germline V gene. The CDR3 has 13 residues. The CDR3 DNA follows: TGTGCCAGCAGCTCGGGACAGAACACTGAAGCTTTCTTT. Protein: CASSSGQNTEAFF.

CDR3 residues: CSVEVSESYNEQFF. The CDR3 coding sequence is TGCAGCGTTGAAGTTTCCGAGTCCTACAATGAGCAGTTCTTC. J is TRBJ2-1 and V is TRBV29-1; D is unresolved. Germline-derived CDR1 and CDR2 are SQVTM and ANQGSEA. CDR3 size: 14 residues. V dropped 1 base and J dropped 1 base, with 8 bases sitting between them.

The chain recombines TRBV9 with TRBJ2-1; perhaps TRBD2 as D (6 bases). The ends were cut back, 3 bases at V and 3 bases at J, with 16 bases in the middle. The length of the CDR3 is 16 residues. In germline, CDR1 is SGDLS, CDR2 YYNGEE. The CDR3 loop is CASSEGLNPRYNEQFF. Here the CDR3 DNA reads TGTGCCAGCAGCGAGGGACTCAACCCACGCTACAATGAGCAGTTCTTC.

As regards this clone: Other DNA sequences in the same sample also yield this CDR3. The rearrangement links TRBV5-5 to TRBJ1-5; unclear D gene. The germline V and J ends were trimmed by 0 bases and 3 bases, with 7 bases remaining between them. CDR1 and CDR2 (germline): SGHKS, YYEKEE (reference sequence). The CDR3 sequence is 14 residues long. The CDR3 nucleotides are TGTGCCAGCAGCTTGGGAGAAATCAATCAGCCCCAGCATTTT. It is translated as CASSLGEINQPQHF.

The chain is built from TRBV7-9 and TRBJ1-2; 8 bases are a match to TRBD1. Trimming took 5 bases from V and 6 from J; bases not matched to a gene: 23. CDR3 length: 19 amino acids. CDR1 is SEHNR and CDR2 is FQNEAQ in the germline V gene (reference sequence). The CDR3 DNA follows: TGTGCCAGCAGCCCCAGTAGACTAAGGGGGGACAGGAAAAAGGATGGCTACACCTTC. It yields the protein CASSPSRLRGDRKKDGYTF. The variable domain in full, completed from reference TRBV7-9 and TRBJ1-2, reads DTGVSQNPRHKITKRGQNVTFRCDPISEHNRLYWYRQTLGQGPEFLTYFQNEAQLEKSRLLSDRFSAERPKGSFSTLEIQRTEQGDSAMYLCASSPSRLRGDRKKDGYTFGSGTRLTVV.

The V and J genes are TRBV18 and TRBJ2-7, with 10 bases aligning to TRBD1. Trimming took 3 bases from V and 3 from J; bases not matched to a gene: 8. This CDR3 contains 16 residues. Germline CDR1 reads KGHSH; CDR2 reads LQKENI. The CDR3 sequence is CASSPTTGTGVYEQYF. The CDR3 coding sequence is TGTGCCAGCTCACCGACTACCGGGACAGGGGTCTACGAGCAGTACTTC.